The clone carrying this TCR beta chain was recorded only once. This record belongs to a study of T cells in Graves' hyperthyroidism and ophthalmopathy. Authors of the study amplified TCR beta CDR3 regions from RNA transcripts. First-round RT-PCR of the TCR CDR3 relied on the HTBI primer set. One entry per CDR3 protein results from TCRdb running MiXCR on the multiplex PCR reads. The repertoire holds around 720,000 distinct CDR3 sequences, with over 35% as singletons. Trimming removed 3 bases from V and 8 bases from J, with 19 bases in between. This CDR3 has 15 residues. The rearrangement joins TRBV12-3 or TRBV12-4 to TRBJ1-2; D is perhaps TRBD1 (5 bases). This receptor was taken from a middle-aged woman with Graves' hyperthyroidism. Sequenced: blood. CDR3 in DNA: TGTGCCAGCAGTTTTGGGTTAGGGACCCTCAGGGGCTACACCTTC. Translation: CASSFGLGTLRGYTF.